This TCR beta chain was documented in a study of blood T cell repertoires in COVID-19. Germline V lookup: CDR1 SEHNR, CDR2 FQNEAQ (reference sequence). This CDR3 is 14 amino acids long. Deletions cut 2 bases from V and 4 bases from J, with 9 bases between. Data came from immunoSEQ multiplex PCR; TCRdb stores just in-frame clones and leaves some out. The profile shows about 200,000 clones, 86% of them singletons. Sequenced material: PBMCs or T cells enriched from blood (not recorded which). The V gene is TRBV7-9, the J gene TRBJ2-1; D perhaps matches TRBD2 (5 bases). The clonotype comes from a middle-aged man with acute COVID-19. Here the CDR3 reads CASSLLAQYNEQFF. The CDR3 region has the DNA TGTGCCAGCAGCTTACTAGCCCAGTACAATGAGCAGTTCTTC.